The text below deals with one TCR beta chain. This specimen belongs to a study of blood T cell repertoires in COVID-19. Participants' own reports of clinical history determined their cohort assignment. Cohort 3 donors counted as recovered after two negative PCRs, clearance, or resolved symptoms. Generated by immunoSEQ multiplex PCR, the TCRdb table keeps only in-frame clones and is missing some. The repertoire has a few hundred thousand clones, around 86% of them found once; the top ten carry about 4.8%. Germline V gives CDR1 MNHEY, CDR2 SVGAGI. V was cut by 0 bases and J by 7 bases, with 12 bases left in between. This CDR3 region has 14 residues.

The chain couples TRBV6-5 to TRBJ1-2, with D perhaps matching TRBD1 (5 bases). Input material: PBMCs or T cells enriched from blood (not recorded which). This receptor was taken from a woman in her 50s who had recovered from COVID-19. The CDR3 DNA sequence: TGTGCCAGCAGTTACTCGACGGGGGGTACTGGCTACACCTTC. It is translated as CASSYSTGGTGYTF.